The rows below give T cell receptor beta chains drawn from one sample of a study of cytomegalovirus exposure and HLA in healthy donors. Assay: immunoSEQ multiplex PCR; the TCRdb copy retains only in-frame clones and omits some. The data hold some 150,000 clones, with roughly 84% observed a single time. Sequenced material: PBMCs. These receptors were taken from a human donor in good health. Both conserved end residues are part of each CDR3. D genes are given only for firm matches. Expanded clones are given a class, and other clones once, few, many or no size at all.

TRBD1 | TRBJ1-5 | NA | TRBV7-2 | TGTGCCAGCAGCTCCTGGACAGGGTTCGATCAGCCCCAGCATTTT | CASSSWTGFDQPQHF
NA | TRBJ1-5 | NA | TRBV29-1 | TGCAGCGTTCGGACAGATAGCAATCAGCCCCAGCATTTT | CSVRTDSNQPQHF
NA | TRBJ2-5 | NA | TRBV5-1 | TGCGCCAGCAGCTTTCACAGACAAGAGACCCAGTACTTC | CASSFHRQETQYF
NA | TRBJ2-7 | NA | TRBV7-3 | TGTGCCAGCAGCTTAAAGGGTGTGACAGGCGCAGCCTACGAGCAGTACTTC | CASSLKGVTGAAYEQYF
NA | TRBJ2-7 | NA | TRBV5-6 | TGTGCCAGCAGCTTGTCTCAATTTCAGTCCGAGCAGTACTTC | CASSLSQFQSEQYF
NA | TRBJ1-4 | NA | TRBV30 | TGTGCCTGGAGTGTTGCTCCGGACTCAACTAATGAAAAACTGTTTTTT | CAWSVAPDSTNEKLFF
TRBD1 | TRBJ2-1 | NA | TRBV7-9 | TGTGCCAGCAGCTTGCATCCGGGACAGAAATACAATGAGCAGTTCTTC | CASSLHPGQKYNEQFF
NA | TRBJ2-1 | NA | TRBV9 | TGTGCCAGCAGCGGCGAGGCCAATGAGCAGTTCTTC | CASSGEANEQFF
NA | TRBJ2-3 | NA | TRBV18 | TGTGCCAGCTCACCGGAGTACACCGCCTGGGATACGCAGTATTTT | CASSPEYTAWDTQYF
NA | TRBJ2-2 | NA | TRBV11-2 | TGTGCCAGCACAACGACAGTCCGGGAGCTGTTTTTT | CASTTTVRELFF
NA | TRBJ2-3 | once | TRBV2 | TGTGCCAGCAGAGAACCGACAACCACAGATACGCAGTATTTT | CASREPTTTDTQYF
TRBD1 | TRBJ1-5 | NA | TRBV28 | TGTGCCAGTTATGTACAGGGGAAAAATCAGCCCCAGCATTTT | CASYVQGKNQPQHF
NA | TRBJ1-2 | NA | TRBV2 | TGTGCCACATACCGGGACTCCTTCTCGGAAAACTATGGCTACACCTTC | CATYRDSFSENYGYTF
TRBD1 | TRBJ1-2 | NA | TRBV27 | TGTGCCAGCAGTTTGACCAATCCTCATTCCACCGGGACAGACTATGGCTACACCTTC | CASSLTNPHSTGTDYGYTF
NA | TRBJ2-2 | NA | TRBV27 | TGTGCCAGCAGTTTATCGGAAACAGGAAACACCGGGGAGCTGTTTTTT | CASSLSETGNTGELFF
NA | TRBJ1-1 | NA | TRBV27 | TGTGCCAGCAGTACCGTCCCGACAGGCTTTGGTGCTGAAGCTTTCTTT | CASSTVPTGFGAEAFF
TRBD2 | TRBJ2-1 | NA | TRBV7-2 | TGTGCCAGCAGCTTAGCCCCCGTGGAGAGCGGGATCTACAATGAGCAGTTCTTC | CASSLAPVESGIYNEQFF
NA | TRBJ1-2 | NA | TRBV29-1 | TGCAGCGTTGTGGGGCAGGGCGAAAGTACTAACTATGGCTACACCTTC | CSVVGQGESTNYGYTF